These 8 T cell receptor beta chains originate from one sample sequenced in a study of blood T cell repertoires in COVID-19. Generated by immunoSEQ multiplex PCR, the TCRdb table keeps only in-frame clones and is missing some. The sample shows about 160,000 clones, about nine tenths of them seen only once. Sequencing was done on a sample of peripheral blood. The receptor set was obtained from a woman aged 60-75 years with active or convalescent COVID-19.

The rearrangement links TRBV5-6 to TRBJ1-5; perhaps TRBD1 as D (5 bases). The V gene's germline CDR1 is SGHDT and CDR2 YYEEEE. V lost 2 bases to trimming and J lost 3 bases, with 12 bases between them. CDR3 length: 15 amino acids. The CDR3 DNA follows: TGTGCCAGCAGCTTACAAACAGGAGACAATCAGCCCCAGCATTTT. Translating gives CASSLQTGDNQPQHF.

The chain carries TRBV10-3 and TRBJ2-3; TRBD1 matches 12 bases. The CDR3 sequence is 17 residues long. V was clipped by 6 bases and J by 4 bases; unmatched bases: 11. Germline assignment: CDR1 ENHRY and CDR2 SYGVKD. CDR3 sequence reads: CAISNPTGTGGADTQYF. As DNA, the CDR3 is TGTGCCATCAGCAACCCGACCGGGACAGGGGGCGCAGATACGCAGTATTTT.

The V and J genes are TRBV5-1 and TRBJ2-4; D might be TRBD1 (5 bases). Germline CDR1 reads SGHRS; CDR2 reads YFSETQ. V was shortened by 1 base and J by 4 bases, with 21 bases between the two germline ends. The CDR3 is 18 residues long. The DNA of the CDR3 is TGCGCCAGCAGCTTGCCTACCCGAACAGGCGGTAATAAAAACATTCAGTACTTC. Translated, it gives CASSLPTRTGGNKNIQYF.

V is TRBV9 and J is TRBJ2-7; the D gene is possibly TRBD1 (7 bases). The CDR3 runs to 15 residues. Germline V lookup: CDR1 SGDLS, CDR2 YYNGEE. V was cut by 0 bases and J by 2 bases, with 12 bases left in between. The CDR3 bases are TGTGCCAGCAGCGTAGGGAGGGACAGCGCCTACGAGCAGTACTTC. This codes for CASSVGRDSAYEQYF.

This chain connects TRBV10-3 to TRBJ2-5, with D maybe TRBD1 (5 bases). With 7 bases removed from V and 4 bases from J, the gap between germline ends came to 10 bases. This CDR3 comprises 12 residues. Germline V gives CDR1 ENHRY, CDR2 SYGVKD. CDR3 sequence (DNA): TGTGCCATCAAGGATAGGGGAGAGACCCAGTACTTC. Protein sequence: CAIKDRGETQYF.

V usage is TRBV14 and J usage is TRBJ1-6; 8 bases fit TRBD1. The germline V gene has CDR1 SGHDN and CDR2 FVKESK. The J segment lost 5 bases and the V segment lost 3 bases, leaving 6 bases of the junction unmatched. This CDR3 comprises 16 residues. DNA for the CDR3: TGTGCCAGCAGCCAGGGACAGGTTCGGAATAATTCACCCCTCCACTTT. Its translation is CASSQGQVRNNSPLHF.

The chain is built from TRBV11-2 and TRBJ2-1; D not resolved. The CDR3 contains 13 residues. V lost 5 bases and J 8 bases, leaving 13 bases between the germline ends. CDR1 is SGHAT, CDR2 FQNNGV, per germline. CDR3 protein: CASSPRPSHEQFF. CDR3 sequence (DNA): TGTGCCAGCAGCCCCCGTCCCTCCCATGAGCAGTTCTTC.

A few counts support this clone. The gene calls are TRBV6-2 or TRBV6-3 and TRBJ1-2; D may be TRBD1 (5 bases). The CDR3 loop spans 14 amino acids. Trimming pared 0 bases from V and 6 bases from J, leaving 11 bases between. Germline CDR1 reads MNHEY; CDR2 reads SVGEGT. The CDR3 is CASSYSRQGHGYTF. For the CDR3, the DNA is TGTGCCAGCAGTTACTCTCGGCAGGGCCATGGCTACACCTTC.